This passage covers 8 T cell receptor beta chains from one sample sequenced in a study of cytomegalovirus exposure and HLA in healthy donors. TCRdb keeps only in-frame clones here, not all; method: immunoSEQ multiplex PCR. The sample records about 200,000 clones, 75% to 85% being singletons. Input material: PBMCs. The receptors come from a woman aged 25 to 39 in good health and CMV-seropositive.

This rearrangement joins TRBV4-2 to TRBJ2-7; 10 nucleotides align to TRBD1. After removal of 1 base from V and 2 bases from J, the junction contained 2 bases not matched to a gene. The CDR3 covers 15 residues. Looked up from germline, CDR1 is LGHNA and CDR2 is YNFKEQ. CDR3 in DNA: TGTGCCAGCAGCCAAGGTGGACAGGGGGCCTACGAGCAGTACTTC. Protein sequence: CASSQGGQGAYEQYF.

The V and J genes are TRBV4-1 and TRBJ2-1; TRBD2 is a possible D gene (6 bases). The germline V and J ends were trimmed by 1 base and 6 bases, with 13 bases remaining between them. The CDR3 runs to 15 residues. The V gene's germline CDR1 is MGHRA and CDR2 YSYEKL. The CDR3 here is CASSQVGGSGNEQFF. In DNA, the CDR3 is TGCGCCAGCAGCCAAGTCGGAGGGAGCGGCAATGAGCAGTTCTTC.

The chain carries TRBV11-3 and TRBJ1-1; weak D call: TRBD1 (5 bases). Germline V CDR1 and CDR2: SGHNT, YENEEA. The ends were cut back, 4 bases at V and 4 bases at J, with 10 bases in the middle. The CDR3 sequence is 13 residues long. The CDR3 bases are TGTGCCAGCAGCTATTCAGGGATCACTGAAGCTTTCTTT. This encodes CASSYSGITEAFF.

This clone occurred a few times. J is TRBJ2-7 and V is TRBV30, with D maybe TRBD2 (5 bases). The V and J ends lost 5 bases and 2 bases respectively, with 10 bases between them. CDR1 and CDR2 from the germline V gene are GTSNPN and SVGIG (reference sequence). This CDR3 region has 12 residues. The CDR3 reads CAWATRPYEQYF. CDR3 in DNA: TGTGCCTGGGCTACTAGGCCCTACGAGCAGTACTTC.

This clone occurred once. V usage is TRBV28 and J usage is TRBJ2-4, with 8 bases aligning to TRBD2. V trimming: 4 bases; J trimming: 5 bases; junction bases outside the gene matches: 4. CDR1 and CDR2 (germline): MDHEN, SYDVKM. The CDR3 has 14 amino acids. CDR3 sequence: CASSSGTRENIQYF. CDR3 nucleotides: TGTGCCAGCAGTTCCGGGACTAGAGAAAACATTCAGTACTTC.

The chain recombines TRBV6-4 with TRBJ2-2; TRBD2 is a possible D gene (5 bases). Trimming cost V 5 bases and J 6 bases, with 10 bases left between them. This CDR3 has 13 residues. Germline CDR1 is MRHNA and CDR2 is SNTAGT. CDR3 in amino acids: CASSPDYPGELFF. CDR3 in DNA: TGTGCCAGCAGTCCCGACTATCCCGGGGAGCTGTTTTTT.

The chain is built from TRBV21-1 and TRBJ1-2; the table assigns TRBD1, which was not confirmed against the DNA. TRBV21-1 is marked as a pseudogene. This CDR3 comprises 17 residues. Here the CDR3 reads CASTPLEGRGGNYGYTF. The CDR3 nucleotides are TGTGCCAGCACCCCGCTTGAGGGCAGGGGCGGAAACTATGGCTACACCTTC.

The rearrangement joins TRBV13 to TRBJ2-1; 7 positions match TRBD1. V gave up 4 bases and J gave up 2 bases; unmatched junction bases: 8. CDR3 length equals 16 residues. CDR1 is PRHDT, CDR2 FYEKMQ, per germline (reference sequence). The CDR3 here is CASSSPGTDTYNEQFF. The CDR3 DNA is TGTGCCAGCAGCTCCCCCGGGACAGATACCTACAATGAGCAGTTCTTC.